A selection of T cell receptor beta chains follows, all from one sample in a study of beta chain features in type 1 diabetes. The repertoire was sequenced with immunoSEQ multiplex PCR; TCRdb's copy has only in-frame clones and lacks some. The sample contains about 300,000 clones, approximately 8% of which appear only once. Sequenced input: central memory CD4+ T cells from blood. The receptor set was obtained from a woman younger than 35 in good health. CDR3s include the opening cysteine and the closing phenylalanine or tryptophan.

>TRBJ2-3|TRBV18
CASSPGLAGGDTQYF
>TRBJ2-1|TRBV6-6
CASSDFDSYNEQFF
>TRBJ2-3|TRBV7-7
CASSSQQGDTQYF
>TRBJ1-6|TRBV7-2
CASSLGQGTRSPLHF
>TRBJ1-5|TRBV28
CASSLEGQQPQHF
>TRBJ2-5|TRBV6-1
CAAGGYQETQYF
>TRBJ2-7|TRBV28
CASSTPRSGRAYEQYF
>TRBJ2-3|TRBV7-2
CASSLQQGAGDTQYF
>TRBJ1-5|TRBV30
CAWSVRTGHNQPQHF
>TRBJ1-3|TRBV7-8
CASSRSTSRDTIYF
>TRBJ2-1|TRBV28
CASSLRQGAYNEQFF
>TRBJ2-1|TRBV5-6
CASSYETGKAQFF
>TRBJ1-2|TRBV7-6
CASSPNRGTGYGYTF
>TRBJ1-1|TRBV5-1
CASSLVGGAPNTEAFF
>TRBJ2-1|TRBV4-3
CASSSQDRANEQFF
>TRBJ2-5|TRBV6-6
CASSYSTFETQYF
>TRBJ2-5|TRBV7-7
CASSLVWSVGGETQYF
>TRBJ1-2|TRBV7-2
CASSLGGWGSYGYTF
>TRBJ1-2|TRBV25-1
CASRDERNYGYTF
>TRBJ2-3|TRBV7-9
CASSTGLVPDTQYF
>TRBJ1-2|TRBV2
CASEAEGLGGYTF
>TRBJ1-1|TRBV15
CATSRDLDRPNTEAFF
>TRBJ1-1|TRBV21-1
CASATRTSEAFF
>TRBJ2-1|TRBV7-2
CASSLGFNEQFF
>TRBJ2-2|TRBV5-6
CASSLVGQYTGELFF
>TRBJ1-2|TRBV30
CAWSVYSGYGYTF
>TRBJ2-3|TRBV7-9
CASSLNRASTDTQYF
>TRBJ1-2|TRBV19
CASSIVSGSGYGYTF
>TRBJ2-5|TRBV4-2
CASSLGAEETQYF
>TRBJ1-2|TRBV15
CATSIQGTSYGYTF
>TRBJ1-4|TRBV10-2
CASKGPGGGEKLFF
>TRBJ1-4|TRBV9
CASSVQYSNEKLFF
>TRBJ1-1|TRBV7-2
CASSFGTGARAFF
>TRBJ2-3|TRBV9
CASSDTGFSTDTQYF
>TRBJ2-7|TRBV6-6
CASRPQTSAGEQYF